The 3 T cell receptor beta chains in this list originate from one sample, sequenced in a study of graft-versus-host responses after intestinal transplantation. No cognate antigen is known for these TCRs. Here immunoSEQ multiplex PCR was the method, and the copy in TCRdb shows in-frame clones only, minus some. The repertoire holds roughly 92,000 clones, with 88% as singletons. Here the sequenced sample was unstimulated CD4+ T cells sorted from spleen or lymph node cells, taken before transplant. These receptors were taken from a human donor who was the organ donor for an intestinal transplant.

The chain employs TRBV4-1 and TRBJ2-7; 7 positions match TRBD2. V shed 4 bases and J 11 bases; nucleotides not matched to a gene: 20. The length of the CDR3 is 16 residues. The germline V gene has CDR1 MGHRA and CDR2 YSYEKL. For the CDR3, the DNA is TGCGCCAGCAGCCGGGAGATATTGACTAGCCCCTCGGCGGAGTACTTC. Amino acid sequence: CASSREILTSPSAEYF.

The V gene is TRBV4-1, the J gene TRBJ2-5, with a weak D call TRBD2 (6 bases). From germline, CDR1 is MGHRA and CDR2 YSYEKL. CDR3 length: 16 amino acids. V shed 1 base and J shed 1 base, with 13 bases lying between them. As DNA, the CDR3 is TGCGCCAGCAGCCAAGTGACACGGGGGACCCAAGAGACCCAGTACTTC. Translated, it gives CASSQVTRGTQETQYF.

The CDR3 DNA follows: TGTGCCAGCAGCCCTAGGTTGGAGATCAACACCGGGGAGCTGTTTTTT. Amino acid sequence: CASSPRLEINTGELFF. The chain recombines TRBV11-2 with TRBJ2-2, with unresolved D. Per germline, CDR1 SGHAT and CDR2 FQNNGV. The CDR3 is 16 residues long. V lost 5 bases and J 2 bases, leaving 15 bases between the germline ends.